This T cell receptor beta chain came from a study of blood T cell repertoires in COVID-19. The overall study: Both acute and convalescent COVID-19 samples were obtained from the United States, Italy and Spain. The analysed material was cDNA or gDNA that came from T cells, B-cell-depleted T cells, or PBMCs.

Germline CDR1 reads LGHNA; CDR2 reads YSLEER. The CDR3 length is 17 residues. V lost 1 base, J lost 2 bases, and 12 bases lay in between. Authors' analysis steps: Cell counts per sample came from amplifying reference gene primers. Clones were sequenced by immunoSEQ multiplex PCR, and TCRdb holds only the in-frame ones, with some missing. That table gives V, J and clone size, and the DNA gave D and trimming. The data contain roughly 70,000 clones, about 85% of them singletons. The gene calls are TRBV4-3 and TRBJ2-6; the D is unclear. This sequence was found in a man aged 70 or older with active COVID-19. The sequenced sample was peripheral blood. The CDR3 is CASSQGASRPGANVLTF. The CDR3 bases are TGCGCCAGCAGCCAAGGGGCGAGCCGTCCTGGGGCCAACGTCCTGACTTTC.